These 29 T cell receptor beta chains share one sample of origin, sequenced in a study of blood T cell repertoires in COVID-19. Libraries were prepared by immunoSEQ multiplex PCR; TCRdb keeps only in-frame clonotypes and omits some of them. The sample has a few hundred thousand clones, approximately 86% seen once; the top ten hold 3.1%. Source material: peripheral blood. The receptors derive from a woman under 30 with acute or convalescent COVID-19.

This clone was found a few times. This rearrangement joins TRBV6-2 or TRBV6-3 to TRBJ2-7, with unresolved D. CDR1 and CDR2 (germline): MNHEY, SVGEGT. The ends were cut back, 6 bases at V and 3 bases at J, with 21 bases in the middle. The CDR3 runs 16 residues. Written as DNA, the CDR3 is TGTGCCAGCAGCCCTGTCTTGGCGGCCCTGAACTACGAGCAGTACTTC. Translation gives CASSPVLAALNYEQYF.

The V and J genes are TRBV28 and TRBJ1-5; 7 bases agree with TRBD1. The CDR3 is made up of 16 amino acids. Germline V gene lookup returns CDR1 MDHEN and CDR2 SYDVKM. Losses at the gene ends were 4 bases for V and 0 bases for J; bases not matched to a gene: 6. CDR3 DNA: TGTGCCAGCAGTTCCGGACAGGTCCTTAGCAATCAGCCCCAGCATTTT. It encodes CASSSGQVLSNQPQHF.

This chain joins TRBV27 and TRBJ1-2, with D perhaps matching TRBD1 (6 bases). Germline CDR1 and CDR2: MNHEY and SMNVEV (reference sequence). The V end lost 2 bases, the J end lost 4 bases, and 14 bases lay between the germline ends. The CDR3 spans 15 residues. CDR3 coding DNA: TGTGCCAGCAGTTTAGGGGGGGCGGGCGGCTATGGCTACACCTTC. Translation gives CASSLGGAGGYGYTF.

The V gene is TRBV5-1, the J gene TRBJ2-1; possible D gene TRBD2, 5 bases. Deletions cut 2 bases from V and 0 bases from J, with 9 bases between. The V gene's germline CDR1 is SGHRS and CDR2 YFSETQ. This CDR3 contains 15 residues. The CDR3 loop reads CASSLGSSSYNEQFF. In DNA, the CDR3 is TGCGCCAGCAGCTTAGGGAGCAGCTCCTACAATGAGCAGTTCTTC.

The rearrangement joins TRBV18 to TRBJ2-1, with a tentative D call TRBD1 (5 bases). CDR1 KGHSH and CDR2 LQKENI come from the germline V gene. The CDR3 totals 15 residues. V lost 4 bases and J 9 bases, leaving 19 bases between the germline ends. The CDR3, as DNA: TGTGCCAGCTCACTCAGGGTGGATGGGGCAGGTGAGCAGTTCTTC. Its protein product is CASSLRVDGAGEQFF.

V usage is TRBV6-2 or TRBV6-3 and J usage is TRBJ2-5; 9 nucleotides align to TRBD1. The germline V gene encodes CDR1 MNHEY and CDR2 SVGEGT. J gave up 5 bases and V 2 bases, and 6 bases lay outside the gene matches. The CDR3 has 15 amino acids. CDR3 amino acids: CASSYRGQGRETQYF. The CDR3 DNA reads as TGTGCCAGCAGTTACAGAGGACAGGGGAGGGAGACCCAGTACTTC.

V gene TRBV28 combines with J gene TRBJ2-7; the D gene is possibly TRBD1 (6 bases). The CDR3 sequence is 13 residues long. Trimming pared 4 bases from V and 1 base from J, leaving 8 bases between. The germline CDR1 and CDR2 sequences are MDHEN and SYDVKM. The CDR3 nucleotides read TGTGCCAGCAGTTCAGGACAGTCCTACGAGCAGTACTTC. This gives the protein CASSSGQSYEQYF. Drawing the rest from reference TRBV28 and TRBJ2-7, the complete variable domain is DVKVTQSSRYLVKRTGEKVFLECVQDMDHENMFWYRQDPGLGLRLIYFSYDVKMKEKGDIPEGYSVSREKKERFSLILESASTNQTSMYLCASSSGQSYEQYFGPGTRLTVT.

The chain has TRBV27 and TRBJ2-7, with a tentative D call TRBD2 (6 bases). CDR1 and CDR2 (germline): MNHEY, SMNVEV (reference sequence). The ends were cut back, 2 bases at V and 5 bases at J, with 19 bases in the middle. The CDR3 is made up of 16 amino acids. The CDR3 sequence: CASSLVSPVWGDEQYF. CDR3 in DNA: TGTGCCAGCAGTTTAGTCTCTCCGGTATGGGGGGACGAGCAGTACTTC.

J is TRBJ1-5 and V is TRBV6-2 or TRBV6-3; no definite D call. Germline CDR1 MNHEY, CDR2 SVGEGT. V dropped 3 bases and J dropped 0 bases, with 12 bases sitting between them. The CDR3 is 16 residues long. CDR3 residues: CASSYGFGYSNQPQHF. Written as DNA, the CDR3 is TGTGCCAGCAGTTATGGTTTCGGGTATAGCAATCAGCCCCAGCATTTT.

This clone was counted between two and nine times. V usage is TRBV19 and J usage is TRBJ2-5; a weak D match, TRBD2 (6 bases). This CDR3 spans 13 amino acids. Trimming stripped 3 bases from V and 5 bases from J, with 10 bases between. CDR1 LNHDA and CDR2 SQIVND come from the germline V gene (reference sequence). The CDR3: CASSIGGKETQYF. The DNA for the CDR3 is TGTGCCAGTAGTATCGGAGGGAAGGAGACCCAGTACTTC. Using reference TRBV19 and TRBJ2-5 for the parts outside the CDR3, the full variable domain is DGGITQSPKYLFRKEGQNVTLSCEQNLNHDAMYWYRQDPGQGLRLIYYSQIVNDFQKGDIAEGYSVSREKKESFPLTVTSAQKNPTAFYLCASSIGGKETQYFGPGTRLLVL.

This chain connects TRBV5-8 to TRBJ2-5; D might be TRBD2 (7 bases). Germline V gene lookup returns CDR1 SGHTS and CDR2 YDEGEE. The CDR3 sequence is 13 residues long. V was trimmed by 2 bases and J by 4 bases, leaving 9 bases between them. The CDR3 here is CASSLGGGETQYF. The DNA for the CDR3 is TGTGCCAGCAGCTTAGGGGGGGGAGAGACCCAGTACTTC.

The chain couples TRBV3-1 (or the pseudogene TRBV3-2) to TRBJ2-7; D is perhaps TRBD2 (6 bases). The germline V gene encodes CDR1 LGHDT and CDR2 YNNKEL (reference sequence). The CDR3 runs 13 residues. DNA for the CDR3: TGTGCTACGTCGGGGGAGACCTCCTACGAGCAGTACTTC. Protein sequence: CATSGETSYEQYF.

The chain links TRBV27 to TRBJ1-4, with unresolved D. Germline CDR1 MNHEY, CDR2 SMNVEV (reference sequence). The CDR3 length is 13 residues. V was pared by 3 bases and J by 7 bases, with 9 bases between. The CDR3 DNA reads TGTGCCAGCAGTTTGATCGTTAGTGAAAAACTGTTTTTT. Translating gives CASSLIVSEKLFF.

The chain has TRBV18 and TRBJ1-2; D unresolved. This CDR3 spans 14 amino acids. The germline V gene has CDR1 KGHSH and CDR2 LQKENI. The V end lost 2 bases, the J end lost 8 bases, and 15 bases lay between the germline ends. The CDR3 region has the DNA TGTGCCAGCTCACCATCCTCCGGGGATGAGGGCTACACCTTC. Translating gives CASSPSSGDEGYTF. Looking up the rest from reference TRBV18 and TRBJ1-2 gives the full variable domain: NAGVMQNPRHLVRRRGQEARLRCSPMKGHSHVYWYRQLPEEGLKFMVYLQKENIIDESGMPKERFSAEFPKEGPSILRIQQVVRGDSAAYFCASSPSSGDEGYTFGSGTRLTVV.

The V gene is TRBV9, the J gene TRBJ1-2, with D hard to call. Germline values: CDR1 SGDLS, CDR2 YYNGEE. This CDR3 region has 13 residues. The V end was cut by 6 bases, the J end by 9 bases, with 18 bases between. CDR3 region: CASTLGEGPSYTF. Written as DNA, the CDR3 is TGTGCCAGCACCCTCGGCGAGGGTCCGAGCTACACCTTC. Together with reference TRBV9 and TRBJ1-2, the CDR3 gives the full variable domain: DSGVTQTPKHLITATGQRVTLRCSPRSGDLSVYWYQQSLDQGLQFLIQYYNGEERAKGNILERFSAQQFPDLHSELNLSSLELGDSALYFCASTLGEGPSYTFGSGTRLTVV.

This chain joins TRBV7-2 and TRBJ2-1, with 9 bases fitting TRBD2. V dropped 5 bases and J dropped 5; count of bases not matched to a gene: 10. Germline V gene sequence: CDR1 SGHTA, CDR2 FQGNSA. The CDR3 length is 16 residues. The CDR3: CASSPWGGRGDNEQFF. CDR3 sequence (DNA): TGTGCCAGCAGCCCATGGGGCGGGAGGGGCGACAATGAGCAGTTCTTC. The whole variable domain, filled in from reference TRBV7-2 and TRBJ2-1, reads GAGVSQSPSNKVTEKGKDVELRCDPISGHTALYWYRQSLGQGLEFLIYFQGNSAPDKSGLPSDRFSAERTGGSVSTLTIQRTQQEDSAVYLCASSPWGGRGDNEQFFGPGTRLTVL.

This chain joins TRBV21-1 and TRBJ1-1; TRBD1 reflects the table's D call only, with no check against the DNA. TRBV21-1 is an annotated pseudogene. CDR3 length equals 13 residues. The CDR3 here is CASSAQGATEAFF. In DNA, the CDR3 is TGTGCCAGCAGCGCCCAGGGGGCGACTGAAGCTTTCTTT.

The chain is built from TRBV30 and TRBJ1-2, with 10 bases lining up with TRBD1. J was trimmed by 7 bases and V by 0 bases; bases with no gene match: 11. The CDR3 totals 16 residues. The germline CDR1 and CDR2 sequences are GTSNPN and SVGIG (reference sequence). The CDR3 DNA sequence: TGTGCCTGGAGTGTAGTCTTGGGACAGGGGAATTCTGGCTACACCTTC. Protein: CAWSVVLGQGNSGYTF.

This rearrangement joins TRBV5-1 to TRBJ2-7, with D uncertain. CDR3 length equals 14 residues. V lost 0 bases to trimming and J lost 2 bases, with 9 bases between them. The V gene's germline CDR1 is SGHRS and CDR2 YFSETQ. The CDR3 region has the DNA TGCGCCAGCAGCTTGGGAGGCCGGACCTACGAGCAGTACTTC. It codes for CASSLGGRTYEQYF.

This clone came up a few times. The chain carries TRBV6-5 and TRBJ1-6; weak D call: TRBD1 (6 bases). Between the trimmed V and J ends, which lost 0 bases and 7 bases, there was a span of 10 bases. The V gene's germline CDR1 is MNHEY and CDR2 SVGAGI. The CDR3 runs 15 residues. For the CDR3, the DNA is TGTGCCAGCAGTTACTCGACAGGAGCCAATTCACCCCTCCACTTT. This sequence encodes CASSYSTGANSPLHF.

CDR3 bases: TGTGCCAGCAGCAGAGGACAGTCCTTTTATGGCTACACCTTC. Its translation is CASSRGQSFYGYTF. The chain uses TRBV28 and TRBJ1-2, with D perhaps TRBD1 (6 bases). This CDR3 contains 14 residues. Trimming took 6 bases from V and 5 from J, leaving 16 bases between them. The V gene's germline CDR1 is MDHEN and CDR2 SYDVKM.

The chain joins TRBV19 to TRBJ1-1; D not certain. The CDR3 has 13 amino acids. Germline CDR1 is LNHDA and CDR2 is SQIVND (reference sequence). Trimming stripped 3 bases from V and 7 bases from J, with 12 bases between. DNA of the CDR3: TGTGCCAGTAGTATGAGCCCCGAGATTGAAGCTTTCTTT. It encodes CASSMSPEIEAFF.

The gene calls are TRBV14 and TRBJ1-4; 9 bases line up with TRBD1. This CDR3 is 14 amino acids long. Looked up from germline, CDR1 is SGHDN and CDR2 is FVKESK. J lost 8 bases, V lost 4 bases, and 5 bases had no gene match. CDR3 sequence reads: CASSPDRGHEKLFF. In DNA, the CDR3 is TGTGCCAGCAGCCCGGACAGGGGTCACGAAAAACTGTTTTTT. Full variable domain (remainder filled in from reference TRBV14 and TRBJ1-4): EAGVTQFPSHSVIEKGQTVTLRCDPISGHDNLYWYRRVMGKEIKFLLHFVKESKQDESGMPNNRFLAERTGGTYSTLKVQPAELEDSGVYFCASSPDRGHEKLFFGSGTQLSVL.

This clone has a single count. The chain couples TRBV2 to TRBJ2-7; the D gene is possibly TRBD2 (5 bases). V gave up 4 bases and J gave up 0 bases, with 10 bases separating them. Germline-derived CDR1 and CDR2 are SNHLY and FYNNEI. This CDR3 has 14 amino acids. The CDR3 loop is CASSGTQLSYEQYF. CDR3 in DNA: TGTGCCAGCAGTGGGACTCAACTCTCCTACGAGCAGTACTTC.

This chain uses TRBV28 with TRBJ2-5; 8 positions match TRBD2. The CDR3 has 14 residues. J was trimmed by 2 bases and V by 10 bases; bases with no gene match: 9. Germline CDR1 reads MDHEN; CDR2 reads SYDVKM. CDR3 amino acids: CATTRLATQETQYF. CDR3 DNA: TGTGCCACCACGAGACTAGCGACACAAGAGACCCAGTACTTC.

The chain is built from TRBV6-5 and TRBJ1-2, with TRBD1 matching 10 bases. CDR3 length: 15 residues. Germline values: CDR1 MNHEY, CDR2 SVGAGI. V gave up 3 bases and J gave up 3 bases; unmatched junction bases: 4. In DNA, the CDR3 is TGTGCCAGCAGTTATGGGACAGGGGTTGACTATGGCTACACCTTC. Its protein product is CASSYGTGVDYGYTF.

This clone was counted between two and nine times. The chain has TRBV27 and TRBJ2-7; D is perhaps TRBD1 (6 bases). The germline V gene has CDR1 MNHEY and CDR2 SMNVEV (reference sequence). V lost 4 bases and J 3 bases, leaving 19 bases between the germline ends. This CDR3 spans 16 amino acids. In nucleotides, the CDR3 is TGTGCCAGCAGTTCCTGGACGACAGGAGATGGCTACGAGCAGTACTTC. Its translation is CASSSWTTGDGYEQYF.

This clone was seen a handful of times. This chain links TRBV11-2 with TRBJ1-2, with D unclear. Germline CDR1 is SGHAT and CDR2 is FQNNGV. V was cut by 5 bases and J by 7 bases, with 11 bases left in between. The CDR3 runs to 12 residues. Here the CDR3 reads CASSQEGSGYTF. The CDR3 DNA reads as TGTGCCAGCAGCCAGGAGGGTTCTGGCTACACCTTC.

V is TRBV29-1 and J is TRBJ2-5, with D perhaps TRBD1 (5 bases). Looked up from germline, CDR1 is SQVTM and CDR2 is ANQGSEA. The CDR3 loop spans 13 amino acids. Trimming shortened V by 2 bases and J by 2 bases, and 9 bases separated the two germline ends. The CDR3 nucleotides are TGCAGCGTTGAACAGGGTCTGCAAGAGACCCAGTACTTC. This gives the protein CSVEQGLQETQYF.